The rows below give T cell receptor beta chains drawn from one sample of a study of metastatic and nonmetastatic thyroid tumors. From the PCR reads, TCRdb re-called clones with MiXCR. The table has roughly 14,000 clones, 20% to 30% seen once. The sequenced sample consisted of tumor tissue. The receptors were sampled from a female donor with papillary thyroid cancer or a benign thyroid nodule (not recorded which). Some clones in this sample may be carry-over from other donors' samples. Both conserved end residues are part of each CDR3. Fields, in order: clone size, J gene, V gene, CDR3 protein. Clone size is not always given. Where it is, it says once, few, many or a class for expanded clones.

few,TRBJ1-5,TRBV12-3/TRBV12-4,CASSPRPENQPQHF
.,TRBJ1-2,TRBV28,CASSSGTDNYGYTF
few,TRBJ1-2,TRBV6-1,CASSEDGYTF
medium-sized,TRBJ2-2,TRBV27,CASSPPGGRNTGELFF
.,TRBJ2-1,TRBV20-1,CSAPWGRRESFSEWEQFF
.,TRBJ1-3,TRBV30,CAWSVGGGGNTIYF
few,TRBJ2-5,TRBV12-3/TRBV12-4,CSSSLDGRQTQYF
many,TRBJ1-1,TRBV5-1,CASSFSTGRSGNTEAFF
many,TRBJ1-2,TRBV29-1,CSVSWDNYGYTF
large,TRBJ2-7,TRBV6-2/TRBV6-3,CASSYATIYEQYF
medium-sized,TRBJ2-2,TRBV6-2/TRBV6-3,CASSQGLGVGELFF
medium-sized,TRBJ2-7,TRBV6-5,CASSYSETTSYEQYF
many,TRBJ2-1,TRBV6-2/TRBV6-3,CASSYGASDYNEQFF